This T cell receptor beta chain is drawn from a study of human T cells and chemical hapten exposure. The wider study: Patients having alopecia areata, totalis or universalis were mostly female. Study-level findings and limits: Compared to controls, expanded TCRs made significantly more large clusters of similar CDR3s.

TCRdb called the RACE reads again in MiXCR, with one record for every CDR3 protein. Of around 99,000 distinct CDR3 sequences listed, 9.5% to 15% are singletons. Time point denoted: patch test 1, 2 weeks after DPC sensitization. Treatment reported: therapeutic diphenylcyclopropenone sensitization with weekly scalp DPC. This clonotype was counted at least ten times. The antigen remains unidentified. The starting material was whole blood, obtained in connection with sensitization to the hapten diphenylcyclopropenone (DPC). The TCR sequence derives from a woman between 40 and 50 years old with alopecia areata. Some clones in this sample may be carry-over from other donors' samples.

CDR3 DNA sequence: TGTGCCAGCAGCGAGACAGGAACCAATCAGCCCCAGCATTTT. This encodes CASSETGTNQPQHF. This chain connects TRBV9 to TRBJ1-5; possible D gene TRBD1, 6 bases. Germline V gene sequence: CDR1 SGDLS, CDR2 YYNGEE. V was clipped by 3 bases and J by 3 bases, with 10 bases between them. CDR3 length: 14 residues.